The next 20 T cell receptor beta chains were all read from a single sample in a study of metastatic and nonmetastatic thyroid tumors. All patients were treatment-naive before thyroid surgery. TCRdb re-clonotyped the PCR reads through MiXCR. This sample has 50,000 or so clones, with 17% found just once. Sample: blood. These receptors were obtained from a female donor with papillary thyroid cancer or a benign thyroid nodule (not recorded which). Some clones in this sample may be carry-over from other donors' samples.

Relative to its sample, this clone is medium-sized. J is TRBJ1-2 and V is TRBV6-1; D not resolved. Trimming shortened V by 2 bases and J by 5 bases, and 21 bases separated the two germline ends. Germline loops: CDR1 MNHNS, CDR2 SASEGT. The CDR3 extends over 17 amino acids. The CDR3 region is CASSENPFMSNYYGYTF. Here the CDR3 DNA reads TGTGCCAGCAGTGAAAACCCTTTCATGAGTAATTATTATGGCTACACCTTC.

This clone counts as medium-sized. A read error may account for a junction end that differs from germline. The rearrangement joins TRBV20-1 to TRBJ1-2; D remains ambiguous. From germline, CDR1 is DFQATT and CDR2 SNEGSKA (reference sequence). The CDR3 is made up of 12 amino acids. CDR3 in amino acids: CSARGKTAGYTF. The CDR3 DNA reads as TGCAGTGCGAGAGGGAAGACGGCTGGCTACACCTTC.

In its sample, this clone was seen many times. The chain joins TRBV11-1 to TRBJ2-1; TRBD2 matches 13 bases. Germline V CDR1 and CDR2: SGHAT, FQDESV (reference sequence). With V trimmed by 5 bases and J by 9 bases, 7 bases remained unmatched. The CDR3 extends over 15 amino acids. The CDR3 sequence: CASSRYGTSGIEQFF. The DNA of the CDR3 is TGTGCCAGCAGCCGTTACGGGACTAGCGGGATTGAGCAGTTCTTC.

This clone was detected only a few times. At one boundary the junction diverges from the germline segment, which might be a read error. The rearrangement links TRBV12-3 or TRBV12-4 to TRBJ2-3; TRBD2 is a possible D gene (6 bases). The CDR3 runs to 15 residues. Written as DNA, the CDR3 is TGTGCCAGCATGTCCGGAGGGGCCAACACAGATACGCAATATTTT. It translates to CASMSGGANTDTQYF.

This clone was observed many times. The chain has TRBV6-2 or TRBV6-3 and TRBJ1-6, with a possible D match to TRBD1 (5 bases). The germline gives CDR1 MNHEY, CDR2 SVGEGT. The CDR3 runs 15 residues. Trimming removed 6 bases at V and 6 bases at J, with 15 bases between. CDR3 region: CASRPGLRGNSPLHF. The CDR3, as DNA: TGTGCCAGCAGACCGGGACTCCGGGGTAATTCACCCCTCCACTTT.

This clone was found many times. This chain joins TRBV6-4 and TRBJ2-3; tentative D call: TRBD1 (5 bases). V lost 0 bases, J lost 4 bases, and 8 bases lay in between. The length of the CDR3 is 14 residues. Germline V gives CDR1 MRHNA, CDR2 SNTAGT. The CDR3 spells CASSDSEQADTQYF. CDR3 coding DNA: TGTGCCAGCAGTGACTCGGAACAGGCAGATACGCAGTATTTT.

This clone has more than one count but fewer than ten. Since the CDR3 does not end with the conserved phenylalanine or tryptophan, this likely comes from a read error. This chain uses TRBV7-8 with TRBJ1-2; D is unresolved. CDR1 and CDR2 from the germline V gene are SGHVS and FQNEAQ. This CDR3 contains 14 residues. This CDR3 reads CASRLEPENYGYTL. The CDR3 DNA sequence: TGTGCCAGCAGATTAGAGCCTGAGAACTATGGCTACACCCTC.

This clone was recorded at least ten times. This chain links TRBV7-2 with TRBJ2-2, with D unresolved. CDR3 length: 14 residues. The ends were cut back, 2 bases at V and 3 bases at J, with 7 bases in the middle. Germline loops: CDR1 SGHTA, CDR2 FQGNSA. The CDR3 reads CASSLSWDTGELFF. Here the CDR3 DNA reads TGTGCCAGCAGCTTATCGTGGGACACCGGGGAGCTGTTTTTT.

This clone has ten or more counts. This chain's CDR3 is CASSFPSDEQFF. DNA of the CDR3: TGTGCCAGCAGCTTCCCTAGCGATGAGCAGTTCTTC. The V call is TRBV11-2, the J call TRBJ2-1, with a possible D match to TRBD2 (6 bases). V was cut by 3 bases and J by 8 bases, with 8 bases left in between. The germline V gene encodes CDR1 SGHAT and CDR2 FQNNGV. CDR3 length: 12 residues.

This clone was observed at least ten times. V usage is TRBV10-2 and J usage is TRBJ2-4; no reliable D call. Trimming left V 4 bases short and J 4 bases short, with 14 bases between. This CDR3 has 15 amino acids. Germline assignment: CDR1 WSHSY and CDR2 SAAADI. In nucleotides, the CDR3 is TGCGCCAGCAGTGGCACTCCGAATTTAAAAAACATTCAGTACTTC. It specifies CASSGTPNLKNIQYF.

This clone was picked up many times. The chain recombines TRBV9 with TRBJ2-3; TRBD1 might be the D (6 bases). In germline, CDR1 is SGDLS, CDR2 YYNGEE. V lost 0 bases and J lost 1, with 9 bases in between. This CDR3 region has 15 residues. The chain's CDR3 is CASSVEGDGTDTQYF. CDR3 DNA sequence: TGTGCCAGCAGCGTAGAGGGGGATGGCACAGATACGCAGTATTTT.

The chain has TRBV12-3 or TRBV12-4 and TRBJ2-7, with D uncertain. The CDR3 runs 13 residues. Trimming stripped 5 bases from V and 13 bases from J, with 21 bases between. CDR3 sequence: CASSPKSGYDHYF. CDR3 sequence (DNA): TGTGCCAGCAGTCCCAAGTCGGGCTACGATCATTACTTC.

This clone was seen a few times. The chain is built from TRBV28 and TRBJ2-1; TRBD2 matches 8 bases. The CDR3 is 16 residues long. Germline assignment: CDR1 MDHEN and CDR2 SYDVKM. The ends lost 6 bases at V and 9 bases at J; junction bases unmatched: 16. The CDR3 is CASSPCSGVGDCEQFF. CDR3 sequence (DNA): TGTGCCAGCAGCCCATGTAGCGGGGTAGGGGATTGTGAGCAGTTCTTC.

Ten or more counts support this clone. V gene TRBV5-5 combines with J gene TRBJ2-3; TRBD1 aligns across 9 bases. The CDR3 covers 15 residues. The V and J ends lost 4 bases and 1 base, in that order; junction bases with no gene match: 4. Germline V CDR1 and CDR2: SGHKS, YYEKEE (reference sequence). The DNA for the CDR3 is TGTGCCAGCAGCCAACAGGGGGCTGGCACAGATACGCAGTATTTT. It yields the protein CASSQQGAGTDTQYF.

This clone was seen at least ten times. The chain recombines TRBV6-5 with TRBJ2-5; perhaps TRBD1 as D (6 bases). V lost 2 bases and J lost 7, with 11 bases in between. The CDR3 is 13 amino acids. Germline V gene sequence: CDR1 MNHEY, CDR2 SVGAGI. For the CDR3, the DNA is TGTGCCAGCAGTTACACAGGGCCAGGGACCCAGTACTTC. Translating it yields CASSYTGPGTQYF.

This clone was observed at least ten times. Possible read error: a much larger clone is one base away. V gene TRBV11-1 combines with J gene TRBJ2-2; D call uncertain. Germline V gives CDR1 SGHAT, CDR2 FQDESV (reference sequence). The CDR3 loop spans 15 amino acids. V lost 3 bases and J lost 7, with 15 bases in between. The CDR3, as DNA: TGTGCCAGCAGCTTCCGTGAAATACGCGGCGGGGAGCTGTTTTTT. It yields the protein CASSFREIRGGELFF.

On this clone: A much larger clonotype is one base distant, so this may be a read error. This rearrangement joins TRBV2 to TRBJ1-4; D gene uncertain. Between the trimmed V and J ends, which lost 6 bases and 5 bases, there was a span of 25 bases. Germline V CDR1 and CDR2: SNHLY, FYNNEI. The CDR3 covers 18 residues. CDR3 nucleotide sequence: TGTGCCAGCAGGGAGACACCGGGCCCAATCAGTATAAATGAAAAACTGTTTTTT. It translates to CASRETPGPISINEKLFF.

The sample holds many counts of this clone. The V and J genes are TRBV7-9 and TRBJ2-5, with D perhaps given as TRBD1 or TRBD2 (6 bases each). Deletions cut 4 bases from V and 4 bases from J, with 13 bases between. This CDR3 is built from 14 residues. Germline CDR1 SEHNR, CDR2 FQNEAQ (reference sequence). The CDR3 loop reads CASSWEGGRETQYF. Written as DNA, the CDR3 is TGTGCCAGCAGCTGGGAAGGGGGGCGAGAGACCCAGTACTTC.

This clone has ten or more counts. The chain uses TRBV5-6 and TRBJ2-3; the match to TRBD2 covers 15 bases. V shed 3 bases and J 4 bases; nucleotides not matched to a gene: 6. The CDR3 is made up of 17 amino acids. CDR1 is SGHDT, CDR2 YYEEEE, per germline. The CDR3 region has the DNA TGTGCCAGCAGCTATCGGACTAGCGGGAGGGTCCCAGATACGCAGTATTTT. As protein: CASSYRTSGRVPDTQYF.

A few counts support this clone. V is TRBV12-3 or TRBV12-4 and J is TRBJ2-6; D is tentatively TRBD1 or TRBD2 (6 bases each). Trimming cost V 5 bases and J 2 bases, with 16 bases left between them. This CDR3 has 17 amino acids. CDR3 protein: CASSRTIGGPGANVLTF. Here the CDR3 DNA reads TGTGCCAGCAGTCGAACCATCGGGGGCCCTGGGGCCAACGTCCTGACTTTC.